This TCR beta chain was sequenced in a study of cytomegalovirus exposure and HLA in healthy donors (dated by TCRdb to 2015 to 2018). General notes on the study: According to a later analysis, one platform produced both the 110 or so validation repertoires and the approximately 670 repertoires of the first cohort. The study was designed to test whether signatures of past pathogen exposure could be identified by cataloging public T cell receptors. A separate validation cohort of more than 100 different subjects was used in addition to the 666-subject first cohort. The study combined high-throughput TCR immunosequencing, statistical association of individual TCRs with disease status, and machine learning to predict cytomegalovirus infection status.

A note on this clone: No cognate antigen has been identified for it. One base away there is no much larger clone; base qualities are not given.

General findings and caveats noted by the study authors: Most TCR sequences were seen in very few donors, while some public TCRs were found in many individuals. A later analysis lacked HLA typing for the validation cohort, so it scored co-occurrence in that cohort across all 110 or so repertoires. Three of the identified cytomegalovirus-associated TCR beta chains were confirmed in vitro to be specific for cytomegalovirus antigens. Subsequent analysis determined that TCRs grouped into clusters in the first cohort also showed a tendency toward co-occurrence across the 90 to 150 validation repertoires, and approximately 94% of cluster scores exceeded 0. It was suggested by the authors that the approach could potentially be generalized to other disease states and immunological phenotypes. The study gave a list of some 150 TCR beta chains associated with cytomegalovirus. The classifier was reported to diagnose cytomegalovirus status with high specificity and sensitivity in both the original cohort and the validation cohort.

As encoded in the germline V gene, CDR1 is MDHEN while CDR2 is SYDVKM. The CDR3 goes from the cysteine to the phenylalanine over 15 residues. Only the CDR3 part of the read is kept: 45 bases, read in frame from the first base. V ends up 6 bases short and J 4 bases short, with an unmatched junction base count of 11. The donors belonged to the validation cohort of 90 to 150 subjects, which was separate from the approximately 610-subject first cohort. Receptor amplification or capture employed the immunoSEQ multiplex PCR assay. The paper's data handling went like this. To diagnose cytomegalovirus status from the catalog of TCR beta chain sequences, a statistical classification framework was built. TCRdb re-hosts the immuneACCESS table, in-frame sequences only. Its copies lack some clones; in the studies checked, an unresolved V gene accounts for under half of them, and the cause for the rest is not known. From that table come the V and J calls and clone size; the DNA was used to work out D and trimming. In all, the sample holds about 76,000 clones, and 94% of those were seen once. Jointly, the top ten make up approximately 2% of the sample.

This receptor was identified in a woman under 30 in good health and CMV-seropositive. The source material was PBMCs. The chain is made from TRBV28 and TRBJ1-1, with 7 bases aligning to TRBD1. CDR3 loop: CASSSAQGLGTEAFF. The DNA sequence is TGTGCCAGCAGCTCTGCACAGGGGTTGGGCACTGAAGCTTTCTTT.